These 6 T cell receptor beta chains were sequenced from one sample in a study of CD8+CD57+ T cells in acquired aplastic anemia. Sequencing was done on patients that had shown CD8+CD57+ cell expansion by flow cytometry. The template for TCR beta VDJ and CDR3 sequence profiling was genomic DNA. TCRdb redid the calling of the reads with MiXCR, one entry per CDR3 protein. In the table there are some 180,000 distinct CDR3 sequences, around 50% of which are singletons. Source material: sorted CD4+, CD8+, or CD8+CD57+ T cells (not recorded which) from PBMCs. The receptors stem from a human donor with aplastic anemia.

This chain joins TRBV6-5 and TRBJ1-2; D unresolved. Deletions cut 6 bases from V and 3 bases from J, with 8 bases between. Germline V gene lookup returns CDR1 MNHEY and CDR2 SVGAGI. CDR3 length: 12 residues. For the CDR3, the DNA is TGTGCCAGCAGCTACCGGGACTATGGCTACACCTTC. Amino acid sequence: CASSYRDYGYTF.

This chain links TRBV7-8 with TRBJ2-1; either TRBD1 or TRBD2 may fit D (5 bases each). Germline CDR1 is SGHVS and CDR2 is FQNEAQ. This CDR3 spans 14 amino acids. Trimming removed 5 bases from V and 8 bases from J, with 16 bases in between. CDR3 in DNA: TGTGCCAGCAGCCTCTTACGAGGGGCACATGAGCAGTTCTTC. It encodes CASSLLRGAHEQFF.

This clonotype was detected many times. CDR3: CSAQGDRGNEKLFF. The CDR3 region has the DNA TGCAGTGCTCAAGGGGACAGGGGAAATGAAAAACTGTTTTTT. V is TRBV20-1 and J is TRBJ1-4; 10 nucleotides agree with TRBD1. The CDR3 runs 14 residues. Trimming cost V 5 bases and J 5 bases; bases outside gene matches: 5. CDR1 and CDR2 from the germline V gene are DFQATT and SNEGSKA (reference sequence).

The gene calls are TRBV7-2 and TRBJ2-2, with D possibly called TRBD1 or TRBD2 (5 bases each). V shed 8 bases and J shed 0 bases, with 7 bases lying between them. CDR1 is SGHTA, CDR2 FQGNSA, per germline. This CDR3 has 13 amino acids. The CDR3 nucleotides are TGTGCCAGCGGGGGAACGAACACCGGGGAGCTGTTTTTT. Its translation: CASGGTNTGELFF.

The V call is TRBV15, the J call TRBJ1-6; no clear D gene. V shed 0 bases and J shed 13 bases, with 10 bases lying between them. Germline V gene sequence: CDR1 LNHNV, CDR2 YYDKDF (reference sequence). This CDR3 is 13 amino acids long. Here the CDR3 reads CATSRDLKAPLHF. Written as DNA, the CDR3 is TGTGCCACCAGCAGAGATCTAAAAGCCCCCCTCCACTTT.

This sequence joins TRBV19 and TRBJ2-7; perhaps TRBD2 as D (6 bases). Trimming took off 4 bases at V and 4 bases at J, with 11 bases between the two ends. CDR3 length equals 13 residues. In germline, CDR1 is LNHDA, CDR2 SQIVND (reference sequence). The CDR3 DNA is TGTGCCAGTAGTAACGGGGGTGGGTACGAGCAGTACTTC. This encodes CASSNGGGYEQYF.